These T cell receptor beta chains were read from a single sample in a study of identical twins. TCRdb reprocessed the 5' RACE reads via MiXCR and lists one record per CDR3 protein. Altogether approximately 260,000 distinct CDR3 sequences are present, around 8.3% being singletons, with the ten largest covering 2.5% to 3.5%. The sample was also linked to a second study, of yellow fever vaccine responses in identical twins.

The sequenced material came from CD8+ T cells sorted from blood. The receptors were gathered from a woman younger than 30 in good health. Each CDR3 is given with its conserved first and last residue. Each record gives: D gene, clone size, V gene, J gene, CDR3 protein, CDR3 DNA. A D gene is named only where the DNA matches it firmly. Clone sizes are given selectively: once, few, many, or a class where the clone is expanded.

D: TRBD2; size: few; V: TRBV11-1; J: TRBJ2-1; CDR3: CASSTQAPGEGITQQFF; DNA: TGTGCCAGCAGCACCCAAGCCCCGGGGGAGGGCATTACGCAGCAGTTCTTC
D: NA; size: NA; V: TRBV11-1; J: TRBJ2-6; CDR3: CASSRAGQGPSGANVLTF; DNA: TGTGCCAGCAGCCGGGCGGGACAAGGACCCTCTGGGGCCAACGTCCTGACTTTC
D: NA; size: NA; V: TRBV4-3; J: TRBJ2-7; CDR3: CASSPSRGFSYEQYF; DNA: TGCGCCAGCAGCCCGAGCAGGGGTTTTTCCTACGAGCAGTACTTC
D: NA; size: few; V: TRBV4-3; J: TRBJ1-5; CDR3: CASSQDDSSDQPQHF; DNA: TGCGCCAGCAGCCAAGACGACAGCTCTGATCAGCCCCAGCATTTT
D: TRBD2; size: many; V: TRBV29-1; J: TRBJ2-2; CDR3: CSVEAGGDTGELFF; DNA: TGCAGCGTTGAAGCGGGAGGTGACACCGGGGAGCTGTTTTTT
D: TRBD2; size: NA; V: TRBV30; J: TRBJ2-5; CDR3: CAWSVSSGMFETQYF; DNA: TGTGCCTGGAGTGTATCAAGCGGGATGTTTGAGACCCAGTACTTC
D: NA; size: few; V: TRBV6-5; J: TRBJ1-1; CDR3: CASSDGWEAFF; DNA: TGTGCCAGCAGTGACGGATGGGAAGCTTTCTTT
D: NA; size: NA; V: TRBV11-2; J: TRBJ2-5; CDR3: CASSFTETQYF; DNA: TGTGCCAGCAGCTTCACAGAGACCCAGTACTTC
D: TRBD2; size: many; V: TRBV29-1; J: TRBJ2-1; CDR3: CSVEEGLAGPSYNEQFF; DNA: TGCAGCGTTGAAGAGGGACTAGCGGGACCCTCCTACAATGAGCAGTTCTTC
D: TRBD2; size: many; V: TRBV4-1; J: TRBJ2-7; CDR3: CASSPGTSGANHYEQYF; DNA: TGCGCCAGCAGCCCTGGGACTAGCGGGGCGAACCACTACGAGCAGTACTTC
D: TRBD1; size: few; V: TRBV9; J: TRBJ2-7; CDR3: CASSARTGHEQYF; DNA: TGTGCCAGCAGCGCCCGGACAGGTCACGAGCAGTACTTC
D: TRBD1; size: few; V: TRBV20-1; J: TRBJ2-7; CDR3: CSARERTGVLYEQYF; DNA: TGCAGTGCTAGAGAGAGGACAGGGGTCCTCTACGAGCAGTACTTC
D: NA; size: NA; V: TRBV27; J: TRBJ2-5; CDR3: CASGPRQETQYF; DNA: TGTGCCAGCGGGCCACGTCAAGAGACCCAGTACTTC
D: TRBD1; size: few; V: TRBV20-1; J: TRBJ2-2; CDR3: CSAIDRGGTGELFF; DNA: TGCAGTGCTATCGACAGGGGGGGAACCGGGGAGCTGTTTTTT
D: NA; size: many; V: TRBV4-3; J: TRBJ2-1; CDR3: CASSQAVDYEQFF; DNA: TGCGCCAGCAGCCAAGCCGTAGACTATGAGCAGTTCTTC
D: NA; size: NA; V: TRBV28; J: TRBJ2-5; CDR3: CASNDSPGETQYF; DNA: TGTGCCAGCAACGACTCCCCCGGAGAGACCCAGTACTTC
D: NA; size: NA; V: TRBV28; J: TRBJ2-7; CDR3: CASSFGLWEEQYF; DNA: TGTGCCAGCAGTTTCGGGTTGTGGGAAGAGCAGTACTTC
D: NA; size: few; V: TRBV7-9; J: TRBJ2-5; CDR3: CASSLPQNPETQYF; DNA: TGTGCCAGCAGCTTACCCCAAAATCCAGAGACCCAGTACTTC
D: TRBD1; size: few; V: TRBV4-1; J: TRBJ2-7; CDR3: CASSQRQGSSYEQYF; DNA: TGCGCCAGCAGCCAACGACAGGGCAGCTCCTACGAGCAGTACTTC
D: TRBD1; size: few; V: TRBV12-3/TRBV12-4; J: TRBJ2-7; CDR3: CASTGGWTGESYEQYF; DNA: TGTGCCAGCACGGGTGGTTGGACAGGGGAGTCCTACGAGCAGTACTTC
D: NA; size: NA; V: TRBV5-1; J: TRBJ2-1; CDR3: CASSLVRVPSYNEQFF; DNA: TGCGCCAGCAGCTTGGTGCGGGTCCCCTCTTACAATGAGCAGTTCTTC
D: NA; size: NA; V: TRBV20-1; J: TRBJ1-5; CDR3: CSASLSGPRLGGNQPQHF; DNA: TGCAGTGCTAGCCTGTCGGGACCCCGATTGGGCGGCAATCAGCCCCAGCATTTT
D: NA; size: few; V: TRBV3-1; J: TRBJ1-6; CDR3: CASSQDQGAGRNSPLHF; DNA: TGTGCCAGCAGCCAAGATCAGGGTGCTGGGAGGAATTCACCCCTCCACTTT
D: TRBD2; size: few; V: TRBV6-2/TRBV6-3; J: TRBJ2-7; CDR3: CASSYSPTSGPTYEQYF; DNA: TGTGCCAGCAGTTACTCACCTACTAGCGGGCCTACCTACGAGCAGTACTTC
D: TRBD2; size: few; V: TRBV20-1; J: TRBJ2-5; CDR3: CSARDPTSGRSVRETQYF; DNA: TGCAGTGCTAGAGATCCTACTAGCGGGAGGAGTGTGAGGGAGACCCAGTACTTC
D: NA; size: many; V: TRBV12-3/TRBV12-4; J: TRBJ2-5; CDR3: CASRPSSDRIRETQYF; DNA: TGTGCCAGCAGACCCTCGTCGGACAGAATAAGGGAGACCCAGTACTTC
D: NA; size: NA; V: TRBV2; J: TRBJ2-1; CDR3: CASSDQYNEQFF; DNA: TGTGCCAGCAGTGACCAGTACAATGAGCAGTTCTTC
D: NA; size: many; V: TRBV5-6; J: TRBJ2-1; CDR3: CASSLVGTPNEQFF; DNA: TGTGCCAGCAGCTTGGTCGGGACCCCCAATGAGCAGTTCTTC
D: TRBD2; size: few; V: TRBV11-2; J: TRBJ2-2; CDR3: CASSLDQRELTGELFF; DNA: TGTGCCAGCAGCTTAGACCAGCGGGAGCTCACCGGGGAGCTGTTTTTT